The 10 T cell receptor beta chains below come from one sample, sequenced in a study of shared clonotypes between healthy human individuals. Repertoires were generated with immunoSEQ multiplex PCR, while TCRdb's copy carries only in-frame clones and drops some. The sample records about 680,000 clones, roughly 70% being singletons. The sequenced sample consisted of memory CD4+ T cells sorted from blood. Subset described: CD45RA-negative fraction. The source of these receptors is a woman younger than 45 in good health.

This clone was seen a handful of times. V gene TRBV6-1 combines with J gene TRBJ1-3; D is possibly TRBD1 (6 bases). V was cut by 10 bases and J by 6 bases, with 10 bases left in between. This CDR3 is 11 amino acids long. Germline lookup yields CDR1 MNHNS and CDR2 SASEGT. The CDR3 region is CATYRENTIYF. CDR3 nucleotides: TGTGCCACGTACAGGGAAAACACCATATATTTT.

The CDR3 region is CASSISSRGQFF. In DNA, the CDR3 is TGTGCCAGTAGTATATCCTCCCGGGGGCAGTTCTTC. This rearrangement joins TRBV19 to TRBJ2-1; tentatively, D is TRBD2 (5 bases). CDR3 length equals 12 residues. The germline CDR1 and CDR2 sequences are LNHDA and SQIVND (reference sequence). The V end lost 2 bases, the J end lost 12 bases, and 11 bases lay between the germline ends.

Regarding this clone: A clone one base away is much larger, so this may be a read error. The genes are TRBV9 and TRBJ2-1; possibly TRBD2 for D (7 bases). Germline V gene data show CDR1 as SGDLS and CDR2 as YYNGEE. The CDR3 spans 15 residues. This CDR3 is CTSSVGGGRENEQFF. Written as DNA, the CDR3 is TGTACCAGCAGCGTGGGCGGGGGCCGCGAAAATGAGCAGTTCTTC.

The chain has TRBV28 and TRBJ2-2, with D possibly matching TRBD1 (5 bases). The germline V gene has CDR1 MDHEN and CDR2 SYDVKM. Between the trimmed V and J ends, which lost 8 bases and 4 bases, there was a span of 23 bases. There are 17 residues in the CDR3. The chain's CDR3 is CASLKTTGPVGTGELFF. CDR3 nucleotide sequence: TGTGCCAGCCTTAAAACCACAGGTCCCGTTGGCACCGGGGAGCTGTTTTTT.

This clone was detected once. The chain links TRBV6-5 to TRBJ1-2, with D uncertain. Per the germline V gene, CDR1 is MNHEY and CDR2 is SVGAGI. V was trimmed by 7 bases and J by 3 bases, leaving 18 bases between them. This CDR3 spans 15 amino acids. CDR3 loop: CASTNAPPVDYGYTF. The CDR3 nucleotides read TGTGCCAGCACCAACGCGCCCCCCGTAGACTATGGCTACACCTTC.

J is TRBJ2-7 and V is TRBV5-1; 7 bases are a match to TRBD2. The CDR3 loop spans 15 amino acids. The J segment lost 7 bases and the V segment lost 4 bases, leaving 14 bases of the junction unmatched. Germline lookup yields CDR1 SGHRS and CDR2 YFSETQ. In nucleotides, the CDR3 is TGCGCCAGCAGCCAGAACAGCGGGACTAAAGGGGAGCAGTACTTC. It specifies CASSQNSGTKGEQYF.

This clone was seen a handful of times. J is TRBJ2-2 and V is TRBV7-2, with D possibly TRBD2 on 6 matching bases. Trimming stripped 3 bases from V and 6 bases from J, with 8 bases between. The CDR3 runs 13 residues. Looked up from germline, CDR1 is SGHTA and CDR2 is FQGNSA. The CDR3 DNA sequence: TGTGCCAGCAGCTTTGGAGGGCCCGGGGAGCTGTTTTTT. This codes for CASSFGGPGELFF.

The J gene is TRBJ2-7, the V gene TRBV7-9; the D is unclear. V dropped 2 bases and J dropped 4 bases, with 6 bases sitting between them. CDR1 is SEHNR, CDR2 FQNEAQ, per germline (reference sequence). The length of the CDR3 is 12 residues. CDR3 nucleotides: TGTGCCAGCAGCTTAAACCAGTACGAGCAGTACTTC. Protein product: CASSLNQYEQYF.

In this sample, this clone turned up a few times. This sequence joins TRBV6-1 and TRBJ1-5; TRBD1 agrees at 7 bases. The V segment lost 1 base and the J segment 2 bases; nucleotides outside the gene matches: 5. The CDR3 spans 16 residues. Germline loops: CDR1 MNHNS, CDR2 SASEGT. The CDR3 nucleotides read TGTGCCAGCAGTGAAGTAGGGGGCTCCGGCAATCAGCCCCAGCATTTT. Translation gives CASSEVGGSGNQPQHF.

V gene TRBV7-8 combines with J gene TRBJ1-3; 8 nucleotides match TRBD1. Germline lookup yields CDR1 SGHVS and CDR2 FQNEAQ. The CDR3 is 17 residues long. Trimming at V came to 5 bases and at J to 1 base, leaving 10 bases not matched to a gene. CDR3 coding DNA: TGTGCCAGCAGCGCACAGGGGGGACAGATATCTGGAAACACCATATATTTT. The encoded protein is CASSAQGGQISGNTIYF. Complete variable domain (other parts from reference TRBV7-8 and TRBJ1-3): GAGVSQSPRYKVAKRGQDVALRCDPISGHVSLFWYQQALGQGPEFLTYFQNEAQLDKSGLPSDRFFAERPEGSVSTLKIQRTQQEDSAVYLCASSAQGGQISGNTIYFGEGSWLTVV.